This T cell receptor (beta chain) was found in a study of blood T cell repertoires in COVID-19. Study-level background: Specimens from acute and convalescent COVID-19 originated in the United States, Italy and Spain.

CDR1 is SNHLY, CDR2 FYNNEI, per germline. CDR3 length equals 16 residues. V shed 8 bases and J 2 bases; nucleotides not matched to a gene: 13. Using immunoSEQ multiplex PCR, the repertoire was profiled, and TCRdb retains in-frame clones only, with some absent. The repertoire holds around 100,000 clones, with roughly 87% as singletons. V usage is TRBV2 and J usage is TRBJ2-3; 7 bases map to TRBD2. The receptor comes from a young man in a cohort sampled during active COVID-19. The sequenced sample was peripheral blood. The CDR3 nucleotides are TGTGCCAGCCGTTTCCTAGCGGATCCCAACACAGATACGCAGTATTTT. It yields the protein CASRFLADPNTDTQYF.